This entry describes one T cell receptor beta chain. Antigen: not known. V lost 7 bases, J lost 0 bases, and 5 bases stayed unmatched. Germline CDR1 and CDR2: MNHEY and SVGEGT. The CDR3 covers 14 residues. It was with random hexamers that roughly 0.45 to 1 ug RNA was reverse transcribed. Multiplex immunoSEQ PCR targeted 54 Vbeta and 13 Jbeta TCR beta segments. TCRdb independently ran MiXCR on the immunoSEQ multiplex PCR reads; one entry per CDR3 protein. The sample holds about 120,000 distinct CDR3 sequences, roughly 94% seen once. The source of the sample is a study of CD8 T cells in Susac syndrome. Broader study findings: The number of Susac-specific public clones found was 15 to 20 in total CD8+ repertoires and about five in CD8+ TEMRA repertoires.

Sequencing of TCR beta was carried out in blood CD8+ and CD4+ T cells. FACS enriched CD8+ TEMRA cells, while bulk CD8+ and CD4+ were negatively isolated. The chain uses TRBV6-2 or TRBV6-3 and TRBJ1-2; 7 nucleotides agree with TRBD1. The origin of this receptor is a human donor with Susac syndrome. The sequencing input was CD8+ T cells from PBMCs. The CDR3 nucleotides read TGTGCCAGCACCCTACAGGGGACTAACTATGGCTACACCTTC. This translates into CASTLQGTNYGYTF.